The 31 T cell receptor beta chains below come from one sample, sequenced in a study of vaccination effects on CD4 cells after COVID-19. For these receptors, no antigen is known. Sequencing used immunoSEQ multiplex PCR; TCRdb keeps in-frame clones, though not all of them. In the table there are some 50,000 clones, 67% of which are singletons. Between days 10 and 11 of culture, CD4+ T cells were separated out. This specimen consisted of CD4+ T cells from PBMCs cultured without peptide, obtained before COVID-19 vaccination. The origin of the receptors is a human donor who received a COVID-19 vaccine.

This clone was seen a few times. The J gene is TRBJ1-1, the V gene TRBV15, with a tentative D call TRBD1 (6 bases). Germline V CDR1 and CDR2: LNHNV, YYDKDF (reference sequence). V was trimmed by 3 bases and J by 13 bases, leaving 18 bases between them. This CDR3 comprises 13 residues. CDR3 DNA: TGTGCCACCAGCAGCGGACAGTTTCTTTATGGTTTCTTT. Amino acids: CATSSGQFLYGFF.

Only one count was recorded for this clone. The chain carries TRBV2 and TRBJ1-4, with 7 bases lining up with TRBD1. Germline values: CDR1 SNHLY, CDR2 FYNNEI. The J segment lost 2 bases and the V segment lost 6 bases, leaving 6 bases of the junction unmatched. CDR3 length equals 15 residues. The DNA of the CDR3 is TGTGCCAGCAGACAAATCAGGGGGACTAATGAAAAACTGTTTTTT. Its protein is CASRQIRGTNEKLFF.

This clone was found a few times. The DNA of the CDR3 is TGCGCCAGCAGCTCGACCTACGAGCAGTACTTC. This sequence encodes CASSSTYEQYF. The chain joins TRBV5-1 to TRBJ2-7, with D unclear. V was trimmed by 3 bases and J by 2 bases, leaving 3 bases between them. Per germline, CDR1 SGHRS and CDR2 YFSETQ. This CDR3 has 11 residues.

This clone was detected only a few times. The CDR3 DNA reads as TGTGCCAGCAGCCTTAGACTGGAAAGGCAGTTCTTC. It yields the protein CASSLRLERQFF. The chain carries TRBV3-1 (or the pseudogene TRBV3-2) and TRBJ2-1; D is unclear. The ends were cut back, 4 bases at V and 12 bases at J, with 13 bases in the middle. The germline CDR1 and CDR2 sequences are LGHDT and YNNKEL (reference sequence). The CDR3 runs 12 residues.

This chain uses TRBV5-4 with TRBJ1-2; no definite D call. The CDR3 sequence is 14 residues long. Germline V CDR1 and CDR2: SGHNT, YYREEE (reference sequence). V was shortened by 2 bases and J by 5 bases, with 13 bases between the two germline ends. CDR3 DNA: TGTGCCAGCAGCTTCGTCGAGACAACTTATGGCTACACCTTC. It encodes CASSFVETTYGYTF.

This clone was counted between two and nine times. The CDR3 loop reads CASSGQSSPYEQYF. DNA of the CDR3: TGTGCCAGCAGTGGTCAGTCTTCCCCCTACGAGCAGTACTTC. This chain joins TRBV28 and TRBJ2-7; no reliable D call. From germline, CDR1 is MDHEN and CDR2 SYDVKM. The V and J ends lost 5 bases and 2 bases respectively, with 13 bases between them. The CDR3 totals 14 residues.

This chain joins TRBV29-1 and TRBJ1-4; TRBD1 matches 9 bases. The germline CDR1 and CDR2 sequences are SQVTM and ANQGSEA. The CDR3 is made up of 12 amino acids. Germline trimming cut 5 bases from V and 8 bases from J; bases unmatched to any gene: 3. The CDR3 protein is CSVRTGDEKLFF. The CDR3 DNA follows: TGCAGCGTTAGGACAGGGGACGAAAAACTGTTTTTT.

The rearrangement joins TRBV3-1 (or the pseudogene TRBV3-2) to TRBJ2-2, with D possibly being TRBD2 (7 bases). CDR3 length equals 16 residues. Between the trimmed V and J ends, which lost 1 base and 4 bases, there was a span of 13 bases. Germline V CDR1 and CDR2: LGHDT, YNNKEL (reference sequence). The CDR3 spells CASSQGRGGGTGELFF. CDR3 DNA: TGTGCCAGCAGCCAAGGCCGGGGAGGGGGCACCGGGGAGCTGTTTTTT.

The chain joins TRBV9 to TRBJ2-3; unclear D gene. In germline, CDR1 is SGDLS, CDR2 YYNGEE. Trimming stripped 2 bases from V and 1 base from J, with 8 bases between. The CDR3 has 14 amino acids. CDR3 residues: CASSVVAGTDTQYF. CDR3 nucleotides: TGTGCCAGCAGCGTGGTGGCAGGCACAGATACGCAGTATTTT.

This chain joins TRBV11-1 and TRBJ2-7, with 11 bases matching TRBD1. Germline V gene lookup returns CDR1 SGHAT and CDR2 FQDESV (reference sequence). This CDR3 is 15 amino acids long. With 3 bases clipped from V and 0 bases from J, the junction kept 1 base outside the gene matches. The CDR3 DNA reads TGTGCCAGCAGCTTCGGGACAGGGGGCTCCTACGAGCAGTACTTC. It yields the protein CASSFGTGGSYEQYF.

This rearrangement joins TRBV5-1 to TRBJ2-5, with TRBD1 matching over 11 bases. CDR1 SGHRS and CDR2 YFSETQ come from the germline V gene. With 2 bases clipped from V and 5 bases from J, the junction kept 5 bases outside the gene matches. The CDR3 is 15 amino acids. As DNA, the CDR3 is TGCGCCAGCAGCTTAGGACAGGGGGCATGGGAGACCCAGTACTTC. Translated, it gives CASSLGQGAWETQYF.

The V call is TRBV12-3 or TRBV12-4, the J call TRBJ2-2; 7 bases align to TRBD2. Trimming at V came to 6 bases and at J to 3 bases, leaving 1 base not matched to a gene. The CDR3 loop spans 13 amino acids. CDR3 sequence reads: CASRRGDTGELFF. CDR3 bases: TGTGCCAGCAGACGGGGGGACACCGGGGAGCTGTTTTTT.

In DNA, the CDR3 is TGCGCCAGCAGTGGGGAGGACAGGGTGGCTTTCTTT. Encoded protein: CASSGEDRVAFF. V usage is TRBV5-1 and J usage is TRBJ1-1, with 8 bases fitting TRBD1. The junction had 8 bases not matched to a gene; V was cut back by 5 bases and J by 11 bases. In germline, CDR1 is SGHRS, CDR2 YFSETQ. The CDR3 loop spans 12 amino acids.

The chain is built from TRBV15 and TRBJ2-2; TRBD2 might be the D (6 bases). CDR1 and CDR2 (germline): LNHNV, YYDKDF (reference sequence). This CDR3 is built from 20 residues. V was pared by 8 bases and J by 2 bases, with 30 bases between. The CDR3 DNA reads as TGTGCCACCTTTCCCCCCGATCCGAGGAGGGGCTCTTTTAACACCGGGGAGCTGTTTTTT. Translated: CATFPPDPRRGSFNTGELFF.

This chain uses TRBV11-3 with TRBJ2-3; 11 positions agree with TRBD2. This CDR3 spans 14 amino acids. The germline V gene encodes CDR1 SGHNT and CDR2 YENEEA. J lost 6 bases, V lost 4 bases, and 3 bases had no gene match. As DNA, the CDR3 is TGTGCCAGCAGCTCGACTAGCGGGGTTGATACGCAGTATTTT. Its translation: CASSSTSGVDTQYF.

DNA of the CDR3: TGTGCCAGCAGTGAAGGGTTCTACTCTGGAAACACCATATATTTT. This codes for CASSEGFYSGNTIYF. The chain combines TRBV6-1 with TRBJ1-3; D is unclear. The V end lost 1 base, the J end lost 0 bases, and 7 bases lay between the germline ends. The germline gives CDR1 MNHNS, CDR2 SASEGT. There are 15 residues in the CDR3.

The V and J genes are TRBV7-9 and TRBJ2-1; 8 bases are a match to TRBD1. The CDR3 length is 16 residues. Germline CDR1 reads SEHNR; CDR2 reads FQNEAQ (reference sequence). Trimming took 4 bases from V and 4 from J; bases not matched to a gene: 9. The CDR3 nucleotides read TGTGCCAGCAGCTCCATATCAGGGGGCTCGTACAATGAGCAGTTCTTC. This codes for CASSSISGGSYNEQFF.

The CDR3 DNA sequence: TGCGCCAGCAGCCAAGGGGACAGGACGAACTATGGCTACACCTTC. Its protein is CASSQGDRTNYGYTF. This chain links TRBV4-1 with TRBJ1-2, with 8 bases fitting TRBD1. With V trimmed by 1 base and J by 2 bases, 3 bases remained unmatched. The CDR3 runs 15 residues. CDR1 MGHRA and CDR2 YSYEKL come from the germline V gene.

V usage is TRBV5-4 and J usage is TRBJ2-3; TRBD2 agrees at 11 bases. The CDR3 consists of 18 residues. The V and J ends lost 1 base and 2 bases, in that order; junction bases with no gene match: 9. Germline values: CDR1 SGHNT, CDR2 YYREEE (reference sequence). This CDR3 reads CASSLKKTSGAITDTQYF. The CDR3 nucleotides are TGTGCCAGCAGCTTGAAGAAGACTAGCGGGGCCATCACAGATACGCAGTATTTT.

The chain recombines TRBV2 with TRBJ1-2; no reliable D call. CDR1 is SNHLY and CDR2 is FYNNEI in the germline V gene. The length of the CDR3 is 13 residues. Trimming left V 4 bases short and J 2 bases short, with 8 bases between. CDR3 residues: CASSVDSNYGYTF. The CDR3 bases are TGTGCCAGCAGTGTCGATTCAAACTATGGCTACACCTTC.

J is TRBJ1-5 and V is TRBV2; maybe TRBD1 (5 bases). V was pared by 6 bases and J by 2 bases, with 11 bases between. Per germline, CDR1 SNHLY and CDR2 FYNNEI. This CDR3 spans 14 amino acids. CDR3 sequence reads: CASSLPGGNQPQHF. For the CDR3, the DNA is TGTGCCAGCAGCCTCCCGGGGGGCAATCAGCCCCAGCATTTT. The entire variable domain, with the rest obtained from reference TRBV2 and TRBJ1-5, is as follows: EPEVTQTPSHQVTQMGQEVILRCVPISNHLYFYWYRQILGQKVEFLVSFYNNEISEKSEIFDDQFSVERPDGSNFTLKIRSTKLEDSAMYFCASSLPGGNQPQHFGDGTRLSIL.

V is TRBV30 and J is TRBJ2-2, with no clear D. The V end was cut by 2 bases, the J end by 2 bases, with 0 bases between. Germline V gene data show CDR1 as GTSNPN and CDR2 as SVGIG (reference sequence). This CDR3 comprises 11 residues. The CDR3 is CAWSNTGELFF. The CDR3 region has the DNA TGTGCCTGGAGTAACACCGGGGAGCTGTTTTTT.

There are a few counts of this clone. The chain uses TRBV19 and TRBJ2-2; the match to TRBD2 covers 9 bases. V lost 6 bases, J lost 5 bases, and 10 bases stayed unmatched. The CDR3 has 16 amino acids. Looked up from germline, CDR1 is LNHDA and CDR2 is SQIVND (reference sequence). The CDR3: CASRGLAGVRTGELFF. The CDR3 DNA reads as TGTGCCAGTAGGGGATTAGCGGGAGTTAGGACCGGGGAGCTGTTTTTT.

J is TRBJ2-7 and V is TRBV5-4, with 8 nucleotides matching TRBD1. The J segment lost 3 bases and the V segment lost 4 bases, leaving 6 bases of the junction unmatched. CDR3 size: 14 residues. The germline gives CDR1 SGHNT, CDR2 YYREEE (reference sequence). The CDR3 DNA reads TGTGCCAGCAGCCCCGGGACAGGTCTCTACGAGCAGTACTTC. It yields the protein CASSPGTGLYEQYF.

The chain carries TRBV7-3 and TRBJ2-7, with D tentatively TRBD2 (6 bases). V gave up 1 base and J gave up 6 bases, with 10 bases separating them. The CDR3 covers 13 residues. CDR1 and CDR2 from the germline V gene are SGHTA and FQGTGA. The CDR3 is CASSLSGTGEQYF. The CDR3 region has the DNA TGTGCCAGCAGCTTAAGCGGGACTGGCGAGCAGTACTTC. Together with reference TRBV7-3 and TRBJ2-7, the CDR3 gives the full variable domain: GAGVSQTPSNKVTEKGKYVELRCDPISGHTALYWYRQSLGQGPEFLIYFQGTGAADDSGLPNDRFFAVRPEGSVSTLKIQRTERGDSAVYLCASSLSGTGEQYFGPGTRLTVT.

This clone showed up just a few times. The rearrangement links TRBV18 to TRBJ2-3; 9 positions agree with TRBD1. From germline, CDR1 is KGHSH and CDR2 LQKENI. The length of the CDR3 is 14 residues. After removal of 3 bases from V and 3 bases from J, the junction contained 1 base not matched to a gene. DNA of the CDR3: TGTGCCAGCTCACCCGGGACAGGGACAGATACGCAGTATTTT. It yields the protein CASSPGTGTDTQYF.

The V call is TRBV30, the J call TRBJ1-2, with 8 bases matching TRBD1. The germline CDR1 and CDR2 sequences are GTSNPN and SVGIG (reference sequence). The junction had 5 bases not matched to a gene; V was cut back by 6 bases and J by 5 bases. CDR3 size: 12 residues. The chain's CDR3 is CACAGGKYGYTF. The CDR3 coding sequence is TGTGCCTGCGCAGGGGGCAAGTATGGCTACACCTTC.

The CDR3 region is CASTQTGINTEAFF. CDR3 nucleotides: TGTGCCAGTACCCAAACAGGGATCAACACTGAAGCTTTCTTT. V and J are TRBV19 and TRBJ1-1; perhaps TRBD1 as D (6 bases). The germline V gene encodes CDR1 LNHDA and CDR2 SQIVND (reference sequence). Trimming cost V 7 bases and J 2 bases, with 14 bases left between them. The CDR3 spans 14 residues.

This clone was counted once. The CDR3 region is CAFRGETEAFF. The DNA for the CDR3 is TGTGCTTTCAGGGGGGAAACTGAAGCTTTCTTT. This sequence joins TRBV6-5 and TRBJ1-1, with 7 bases lining up with TRBD1. Germline V gives CDR1 MNHEY, CDR2 SVGAGI. The CDR3 is 11 residues long.

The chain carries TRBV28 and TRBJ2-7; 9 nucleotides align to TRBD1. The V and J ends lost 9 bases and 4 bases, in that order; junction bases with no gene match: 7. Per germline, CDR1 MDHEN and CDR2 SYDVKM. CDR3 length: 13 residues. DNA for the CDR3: TGTGCCAGTTTCGACAGGGGGTCATACGAGCAGTACTTC. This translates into CASFDRGSYEQYF.

DNA of the CDR3: TGTGCCAGCAGTAGAGGACTCACAGATACGCAGTATTTT. Translated, it gives CASSRGLTDTQYF. The genes are TRBV6-5 and TRBJ2-3, with TRBD2 as a possible D gene (5 bases). Germline lookup yields CDR1 MNHEY and CDR2 SVGAGI. This CDR3 spans 13 amino acids. V gave up 5 bases and J gave up 2 bases, with 8 bases separating them.